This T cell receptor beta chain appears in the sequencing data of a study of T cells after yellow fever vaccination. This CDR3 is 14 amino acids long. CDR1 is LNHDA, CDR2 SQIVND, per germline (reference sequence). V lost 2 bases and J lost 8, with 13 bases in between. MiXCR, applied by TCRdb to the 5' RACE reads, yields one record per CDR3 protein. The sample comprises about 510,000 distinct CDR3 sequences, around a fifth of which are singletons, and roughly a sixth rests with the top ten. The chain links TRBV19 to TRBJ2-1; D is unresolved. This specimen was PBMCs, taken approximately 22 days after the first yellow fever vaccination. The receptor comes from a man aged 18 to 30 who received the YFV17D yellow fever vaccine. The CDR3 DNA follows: TGTGCCAGTAGTATATCACACAGAGTAGATGAGCAGTTCTTC. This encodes CASSISHRVDEQFF.